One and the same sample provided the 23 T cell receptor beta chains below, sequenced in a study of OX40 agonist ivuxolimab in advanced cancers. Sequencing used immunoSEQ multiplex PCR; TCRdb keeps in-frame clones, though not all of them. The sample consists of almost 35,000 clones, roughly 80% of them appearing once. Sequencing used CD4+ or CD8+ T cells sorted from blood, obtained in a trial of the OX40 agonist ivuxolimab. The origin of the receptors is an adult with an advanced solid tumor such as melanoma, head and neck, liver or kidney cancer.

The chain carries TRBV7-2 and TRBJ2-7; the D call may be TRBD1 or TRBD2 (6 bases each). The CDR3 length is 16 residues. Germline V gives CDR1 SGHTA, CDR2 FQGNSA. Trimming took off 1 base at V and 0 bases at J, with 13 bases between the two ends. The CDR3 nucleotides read TGTGCCAGCAGCTTAGTCCCGGGGGCCCTCTCCTACGAGCAGTACTTC. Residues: CASSLVPGALSYEQYF. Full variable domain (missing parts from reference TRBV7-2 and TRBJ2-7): GAGVSQSPSNKVTEKGKDVELRCDPISGHTALYWYRQSLGQGLEFLIYFQGNSAPDKSGLPSDRFSAERTGGSVSTLTIQRTQQEDSAVYLCASSLVPGALSYEQYFGPGTRLTVT.

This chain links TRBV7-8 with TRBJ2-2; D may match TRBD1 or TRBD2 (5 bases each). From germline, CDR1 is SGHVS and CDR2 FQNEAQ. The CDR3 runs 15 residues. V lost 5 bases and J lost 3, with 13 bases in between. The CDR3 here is CASSPVGVYTGELFF. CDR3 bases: TGTGCCAGCAGCCCAGTGGGGGTTTACACCGGGGAGCTGTTTTTT.

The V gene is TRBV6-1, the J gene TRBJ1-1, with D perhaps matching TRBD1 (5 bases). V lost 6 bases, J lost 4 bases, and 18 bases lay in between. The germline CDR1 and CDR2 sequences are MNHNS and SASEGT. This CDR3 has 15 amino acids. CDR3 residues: CASRRGTAGITEAFF. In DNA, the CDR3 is TGTGCCAGCAGGAGGGGAACCGCGGGTATCACTGAAGCTTTCTTT.

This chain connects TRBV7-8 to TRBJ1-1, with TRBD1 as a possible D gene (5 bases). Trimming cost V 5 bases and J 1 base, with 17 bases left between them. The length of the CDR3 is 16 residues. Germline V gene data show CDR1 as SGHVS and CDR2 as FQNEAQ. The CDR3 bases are TGTGCCAGCAGCCCCCCCGGGGGATATAAGAACACTGAAGCTTTCTTT. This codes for CASSPPGGYKNTEAFF.

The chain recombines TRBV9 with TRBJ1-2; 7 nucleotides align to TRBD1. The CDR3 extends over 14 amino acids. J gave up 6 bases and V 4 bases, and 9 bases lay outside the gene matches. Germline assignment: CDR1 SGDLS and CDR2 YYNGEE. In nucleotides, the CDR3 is TGTGCCAGCAGCACCACGACAGGGTGGGATGGCTACACCTTC. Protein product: CASSTTTGWDGYTF.

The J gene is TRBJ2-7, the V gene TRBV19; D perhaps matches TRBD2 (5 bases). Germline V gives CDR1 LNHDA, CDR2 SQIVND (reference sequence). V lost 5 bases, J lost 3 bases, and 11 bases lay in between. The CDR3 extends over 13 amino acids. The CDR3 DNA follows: TGTGCCAGTAGTTATGCGGGTAACTACGAGCAGTACTTC. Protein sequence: CASSYAGNYEQYF.

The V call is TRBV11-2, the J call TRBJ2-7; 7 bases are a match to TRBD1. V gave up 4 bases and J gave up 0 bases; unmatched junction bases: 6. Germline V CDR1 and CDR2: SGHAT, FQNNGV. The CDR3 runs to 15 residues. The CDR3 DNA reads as TGTGCCAGCAGCTATGCGACAGGGATCTCCTACGAGCAGTACTTC. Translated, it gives CASSYATGISYEQYF.

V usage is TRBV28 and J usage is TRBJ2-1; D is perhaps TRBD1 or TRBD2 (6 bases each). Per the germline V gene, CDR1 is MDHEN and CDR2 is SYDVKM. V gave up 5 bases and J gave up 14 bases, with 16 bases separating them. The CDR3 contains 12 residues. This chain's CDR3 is CASSLVMGGEFF. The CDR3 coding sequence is TGTGCCAGCAGTCTTGTGATGGGGGGCGAGTTCTTC.

In DNA form, the CDR3 reads TGTGCCAGCAGCGGAGACCCAGGTGGGACAGGGAATTTCTACGAGCAGTACTTC. It translates to CASSGDPGGTGNFYEQYF. This chain uses TRBV9 with TRBJ2-5; the match to TRBD1 covers 9 bases. The better agreement between TRBJ2-7 and the DNA end casts doubt on the J call. Looked up from germline, CDR1 is SGDLS and CDR2 is YYNGEE. CDR3 length equals 18 residues.

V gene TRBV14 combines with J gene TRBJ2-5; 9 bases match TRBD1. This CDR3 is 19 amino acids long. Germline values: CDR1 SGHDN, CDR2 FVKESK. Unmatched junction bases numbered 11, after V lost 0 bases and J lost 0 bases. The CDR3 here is CASSQDYAGQGPYQETQYF. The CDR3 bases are TGTGCCAGCAGCCAAGACTACGCTGGACAGGGGCCGTACCAAGAGACCCAGTACTTC.

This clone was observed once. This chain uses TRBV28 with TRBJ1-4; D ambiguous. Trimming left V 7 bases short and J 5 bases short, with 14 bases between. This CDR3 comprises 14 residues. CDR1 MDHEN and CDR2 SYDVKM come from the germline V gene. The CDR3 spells CASKEFRGNEKLFF. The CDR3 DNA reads TGTGCCAGCAAGGAATTCCGGGGAAATGAAAAACTGTTTTTT. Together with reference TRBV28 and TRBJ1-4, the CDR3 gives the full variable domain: DVKVTQSSRYLVKRTGEKVFLECVQDMDHENMFWYRQDPGLGLRLIYFSYDVKMKEKGDIPEGYSVSREKKERFSLILESASTNQTSMYLCASKEFRGNEKLFFGSGTQLSVL.

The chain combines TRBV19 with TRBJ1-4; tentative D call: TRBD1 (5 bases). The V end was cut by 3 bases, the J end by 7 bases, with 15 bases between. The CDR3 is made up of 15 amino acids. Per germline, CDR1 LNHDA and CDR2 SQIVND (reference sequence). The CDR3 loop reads CASSMPSGGGEKLFF. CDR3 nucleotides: TGTGCCAGTAGTATGCCCTCGGGGGGGGGTGAAAAACTGTTTTTT.

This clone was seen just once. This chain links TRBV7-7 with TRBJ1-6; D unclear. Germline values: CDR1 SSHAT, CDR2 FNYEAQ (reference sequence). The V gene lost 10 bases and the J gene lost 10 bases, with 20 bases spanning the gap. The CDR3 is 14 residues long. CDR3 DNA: TGTGCCACCACGGGTCCGGGTTCGGGGTCACCCCTCCACTTT. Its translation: CATTGPGSGSPLHF. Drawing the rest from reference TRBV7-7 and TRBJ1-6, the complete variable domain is GAGVSQSPRYKVTKRGQDVTLRCDPISSHATLYWYQQALGQGPEFLTYFNYEAQPDKSGLPSDRFSAERPEGSISTLTIQRTEQRDSAMYRCATTGPGSGSPLHFGNGTRLTVT.

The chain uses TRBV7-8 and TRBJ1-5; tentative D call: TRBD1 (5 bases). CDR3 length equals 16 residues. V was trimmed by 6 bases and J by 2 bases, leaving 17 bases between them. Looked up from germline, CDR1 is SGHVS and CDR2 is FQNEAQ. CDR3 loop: CASSSNPRGGNQPQHF. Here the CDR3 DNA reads TGTGCCAGCAGTTCTAACCCTAGGGGCGGCAATCAGCCCCAGCATTTT.

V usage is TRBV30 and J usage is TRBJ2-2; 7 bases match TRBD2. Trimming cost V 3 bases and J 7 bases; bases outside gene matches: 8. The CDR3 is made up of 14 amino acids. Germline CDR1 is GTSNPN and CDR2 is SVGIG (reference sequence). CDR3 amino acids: CAWRGSGEGGELFF. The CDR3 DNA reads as TGTGCCTGGAGGGGAAGCGGGGAGGGCGGGGAGCTGTTTTTT.

The CDR3 is CASSSDPTGGNQPQHF. In DNA, the CDR3 is TGCGCCAGCAGCTCGGACCCGACAGGGGGCAATCAGCCCCAGCATTTT. The chain has TRBV5-1 and TRBJ1-5; 8 bases line up with TRBD1. CDR1 is SGHRS, CDR2 YFSETQ, per germline. This CDR3 comprises 16 residues. V gave up 3 bases and J gave up 2 bases; unmatched junction bases: 7.

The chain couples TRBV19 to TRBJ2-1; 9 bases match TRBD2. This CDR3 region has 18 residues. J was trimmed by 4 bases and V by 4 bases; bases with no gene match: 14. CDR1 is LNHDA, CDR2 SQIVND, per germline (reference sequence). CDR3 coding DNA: TGTGCCAGTAGTAGGATGGGATCGCTAGCGGGGTCATACAATGAGCAGTTCTTC. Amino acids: CASSRMGSLAGSYNEQFF.

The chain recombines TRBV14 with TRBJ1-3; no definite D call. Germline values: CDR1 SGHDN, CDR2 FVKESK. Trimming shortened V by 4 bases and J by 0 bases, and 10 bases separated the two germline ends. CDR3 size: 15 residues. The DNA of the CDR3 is TGTGCCAGCAGCCCCCGAGGCCTCTCTGGAAACACCATATATTTT. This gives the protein CASSPRGLSGNTIYF.

CDR3 nucleotides: TGCGCCAGCAGCGTGCTCGCCGGGGGCAACACTGAAGCTTTCTTT. It yields the protein CASSVLAGGNTEAFF. The chain has TRBV5-1 and TRBJ1-1, with D maybe TRBD1 (6 bases). Looked up from germline, CDR1 is SGHRS and CDR2 is YFSETQ. V dropped 4 bases and J dropped 2 bases, with 15 bases sitting between them. The CDR3 totals 15 residues.

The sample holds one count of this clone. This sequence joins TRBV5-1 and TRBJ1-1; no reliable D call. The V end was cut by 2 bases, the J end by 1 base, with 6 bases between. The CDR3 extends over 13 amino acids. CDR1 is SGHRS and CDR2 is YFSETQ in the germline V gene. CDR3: CASSLRANTEAFF. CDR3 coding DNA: TGCGCCAGCAGCTTACGAGCGAACACTGAAGCTTTCTTT.

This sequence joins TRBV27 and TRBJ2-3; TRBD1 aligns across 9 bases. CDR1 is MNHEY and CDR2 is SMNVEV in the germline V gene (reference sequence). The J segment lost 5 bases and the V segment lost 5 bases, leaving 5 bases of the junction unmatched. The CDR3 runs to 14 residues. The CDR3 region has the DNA TGTGCCAGCAGTCTTCGGGACAGGGTAGATACGCAGTATTTT. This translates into CASSLRDRVDTQYF.

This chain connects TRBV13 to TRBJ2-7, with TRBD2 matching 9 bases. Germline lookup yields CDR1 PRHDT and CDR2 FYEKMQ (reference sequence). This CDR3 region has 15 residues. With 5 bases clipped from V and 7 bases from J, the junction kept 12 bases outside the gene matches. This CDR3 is CASSPGWRGGFEQYF. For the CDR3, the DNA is TGTGCCAGCAGCCCTGGCTGGCGGGGGGGCTTTGAGCAGTACTTC.

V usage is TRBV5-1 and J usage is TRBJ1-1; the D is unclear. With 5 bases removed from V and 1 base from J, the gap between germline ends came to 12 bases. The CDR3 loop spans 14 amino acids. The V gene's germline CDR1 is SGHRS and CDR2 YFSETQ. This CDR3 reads CASRERSANTEAFF. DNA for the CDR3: TGCGCCAGCAGAGAGAGATCTGCGAACACTGAAGCTTTCTTT.